The source of this T cell receptor beta chain is a study of blood T cell repertoires in COVID-19. Across the study: The samples span acute and convalescent COVID-19 from the United States, Italy and Spain.

This CDR3 is built from 15 residues. The V gene's germline CDR1 is SGHVS and CDR2 FNYEAQ. Unmatched junction bases numbered 6, after V lost 5 bases and J lost 4 bases. TCRdb's table, derived via immunoSEQ multiplex PCR, lists solely in-frame clones and lacks some. The top ten clones hold approximately 5% of a sample with 390,000 or so clones, around 83% of them seen once. Participant age was roughly 18 to 89 years, and participants resided in roughly 24 US areas. In assigning cohorts, the study relied on participant-reported clinical history. This receptor was taken from a woman aged 50 to 60 who had recovered from COVID-19. Input material: PBMCs or T cells enriched from blood (not recorded which). The V call is TRBV7-6, the J call TRBJ1-5; 9 bases match TRBD1. The CDR3 nucleotides read TGTGCCAGCAGCCGGGGACAGGGACCGAATCAGCCCCAGCATTTT. Its translation: CASSRGQGPNQPQHF.